These T cell receptor beta chains were read from a single sample in a study of blood T cell repertoires in COVID-19. Method: immunoSEQ multiplex PCR; TCRdb's copy keeps in-frame clones and lacks some. The sample lists 52,000 or so clones; approximately 91% were seen once. Source material: peripheral blood. The receptors originated from a man aged 45-65 years with acute or convalescent COVID-19. Each CDR3 is given with its conserved first and last residue. Fields, in order: J gene, clone size, D gene, V gene, CDR3 protein, CDR3 DNA. A D gene is named only where the DNA matches it firmly. Size tells how often a clone was seen (once, few, many) or the class of an expanded clone, and some rows leave it out.

TRBJ1-1,NA,TRBD1,TRBV12-3/TRBV12-4,CASSSGQGFEAFF,TGTGCCAGCAGTTCCGGACAGGGGTTTGAAGCTTTCTTT
TRBJ1-4,NA,NA,TRBV19,CASTPRAVATNEKLFF,TGTGCCAGTACTCCGAGGGCCGTGGCAACTAATGAAAAACTGTTTTTT
TRBJ2-7,few,TRBD2,TRBV4-1,CASSQPGTTVYEQYF,TGCGCCAGCAGCCAACCCGGGACTACAGTCTACGAGCAGTACTTC
TRBJ2-6,NA,NA,TRBV9,CASSVRLGDNVLTF,TGTGCCAGCAGCGTCCGGTTGGGAGACAACGTCCTGACTTTC
TRBJ2-1,NA,TRBD1,TRBV27,CASSFPTGTGLNNEQFF,TGTGCCAGCAGTTTCCCTACCGGGACAGGGCTTAACAATGAGCAGTTCTTC
TRBJ2-5,NA,TRBD2,TRBV5-1,CASSTTRGGLGETQYF,TGCGCCAGCAGCACAACCCGCGGGGGTCTGGGGGAGACCCAGTACTTC
TRBJ2-3,NA,NA,TRBV12-5,CASGLVVWGRGTDTQYF,TGTGCTAGTGGTTTGGTGGTGTGGGGGCGCGGCACAGATACGCAGTATTTT
TRBJ1-1,NA,TRBD1,TRBV19,CASSASTGSHTEAFF,TGTGCCAGTAGTGCTTCGACAGGGTCCCACACTGAAGCTTTCTTT
TRBJ2-7,NA,NA,TRBV11-3,CASSISDSSYEQYF,TGTGCCAGCAGCATAAGCGACTCTTCCTACGAGCAGTACTTC
TRBJ1-2,NA,NA,TRBV3-1/TRBV3-2,CASSQGRGNYGYTF,TGTGCCAGCAGCCAAGGGAGAGGCAACTATGGCTACACCTTC
TRBJ2-1,NA,TRBD2,TRBV2,CASSPRLAVSYNEQFF,TGTGCCAGCAGTCCCCGGCTAGCGGTTTCCTACAATGAGCAGTTCTTC
TRBJ1-3,NA,NA,TRBV6-5,CASTRGSGNTIYF,TGTGCCAGCACCAGGGGTTCAGGAAACACCATATATTTT
TRBJ1-6,NA,NA,TRBV12-5,CASGLGIGANSPLHF,TGTGCTAGTGGTTTGGGAATAGGGGCCAATTCACCCCTCCACTTT
TRBJ2-5,NA,NA,TRBV11-3,CASSPNGSGAQYF,TGTGCCAGCAGCCCCAACGGTTCCGGAGCCCAGTACTTC
TRBJ2-7,NA,NA,TRBV27,CASSFDGGPYEQYF,TGTGCCAGCAGTTTCGACGGGGGGCCCTACGAGCAGTACTTC
TRBJ1-2,NA,NA,TRBV12-5,CASGLPTLTGIGYTF,TGTGCTAGTGGTTTGCCCACATTAACAGGGATTGGCTACACCTTC
TRBJ2-1,NA,NA,TRBV24-1,CATSDPRGSYNEQFF,TGTGCCACCAGTGACCCCAGGGGCTCCTACAATGAGCAGTTCTTC
TRBJ1-5,NA,NA,TRBV6-6,CASSQGVTRPQHF,TGTGCCAGCAGCCAGGGTGTCACCCGGCCCCAGCATTTT
TRBJ2-1,NA,TRBD2,TRBV6-2/TRBV6-3,CASSYHDSGSYYNEQFF,TGTGCCAGCAGTTACCACGATAGCGGGAGTTACTACAATGAGCAGTTCTTC
TRBJ2-7,NA,TRBD2,TRBV7-6,CASSPTSGSVHEQYF,TGTGCCAGCAGCCCGACTAGCGGGAGCGTCCACGAGCAGTACTTC
TRBJ2-1,NA,TRBD2,TRBV9,CASSVAPAGGGAYNEQFF,TGTGCCAGCAGCGTAGCCCCTGCGGGGGGGGGTGCTTACAATGAGCAGTTCTTC
TRBJ2-6,NA,TRBD1,TRBV19,CASIQGSAGANVLTF,TGTGCCAGTATACAGGGGTCGGCTGGGGCCAACGTCCTGACTTTC
TRBJ2-1,NA,TRBD2,TRBV2,CASGGGSSYNEQFF,TGTGCCAGCGGGGGGGGGAGCTCCTACAATGAGCAGTTCTTC
TRBJ2-3,NA,TRBD2,TRBV30,CAWNAGRTSGSTDTQYF,TGTGCCTGGAATGCCGGACGGACTAGCGGGAGCACAGATACGCAGTATTTT
TRBJ2-7,NA,NA,TRBV28,CASRFADNPYEQYF,TGTGCCAGCAGGTTCGCAGACAACCCCTACGAGCAGTACTTC
TRBJ2-1,NA,NA,TRBV5-1,CASKGGIPEQFF,TGCGCCAGCAAAGGCGGGATCCCTGAGCAGTTCTTC
TRBJ2-7,NA,NA,TRBV12-3/TRBV12-4,CASRYNRDPREYF,TGTGCCAGCAGATACAACAGGGACCCGAGGGAGTACTTC
TRBJ2-2,NA,NA,TRBV6-5,CASSSAGTGELFF,TGTGCCAGCAGTTCCGCCGGGACCGGGGAGCTGTTTTTT
TRBJ1-5,NA,TRBD1,TRBV19,CASSIGTGRAGNQPQHF,TGTGCCAGTAGTATTGGGACAGGTCGTGCAGGCAATCAGCCCCAGCATTTT
TRBJ2-3,NA,NA,TRBV5-8,CASSLRPTATSSTDTQYF,TGTGCCAGCAGCTTGCGGCCAACAGCCACCTCTAGCACAGATACGCAGTATTTT
TRBJ1-3,NA,TRBD1,TRBV19,CASSRQGAAGNTIYF,TGTGCCAGTAGCCGACAGGGGGCGGCTGGAAACACCATATATTTT